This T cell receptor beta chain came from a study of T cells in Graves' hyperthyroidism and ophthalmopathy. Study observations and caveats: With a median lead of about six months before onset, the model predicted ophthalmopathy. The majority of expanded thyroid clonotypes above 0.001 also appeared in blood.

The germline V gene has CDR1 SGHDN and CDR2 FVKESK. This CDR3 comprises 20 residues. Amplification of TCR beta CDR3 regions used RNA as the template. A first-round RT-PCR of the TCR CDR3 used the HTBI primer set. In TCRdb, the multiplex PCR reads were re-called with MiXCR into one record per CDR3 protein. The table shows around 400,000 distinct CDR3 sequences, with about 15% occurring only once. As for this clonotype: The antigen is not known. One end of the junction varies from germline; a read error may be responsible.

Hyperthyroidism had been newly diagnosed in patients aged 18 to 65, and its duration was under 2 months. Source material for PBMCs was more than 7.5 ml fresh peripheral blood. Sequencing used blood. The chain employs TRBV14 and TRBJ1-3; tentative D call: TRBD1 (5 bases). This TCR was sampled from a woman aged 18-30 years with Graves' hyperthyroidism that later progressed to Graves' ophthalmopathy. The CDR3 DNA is TGTGCCAGCAGCCCCTTCGGAGGCTCAGGGTTCGGGGAATCTGGAAACACCATACATTTT. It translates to CASSPFGGSGFGESGNTIHF.